The 13 T cell receptor beta chains below come from one sample, sequenced in a study of T cell clonality in common variable immunodeficiency. Assay: immunoSEQ multiplex PCR; the TCRdb copy retains only in-frame clones and omits some. The sample shows 40,000 or so clones, none of them appearing just once. Sequenced material: peripheral blood mononuclear cells. The receptor set was obtained from a person aged 18 to 70 in good health.

This clone occurred many times. Read sequence stops 3 residues before the CDR3 end, and the germline J gene provides the missing end. The chain links TRBV15 to TRBJ2-1; 10 bases match TRBD2. Germline values: CDR1 LNHNV, CDR2 YYDKDF (reference sequence). Trimming cost V 8 bases and J 1 base; bases outside gene matches: 5. The CDR3 is made up of 15 amino acids. CDR3 residues: CATSSGSTSYNEQFF. Partial CDR3 DNA: TGTGCCACCTCTAGCGGGAGTACGTCCTACAATGAG.

This clone has at least ten counts. From the germline J gene comes the end of the CDR3, since the read stops 3 residues before it. This chain connects TRBV2 to TRBJ1-1, with 8 bases fitting TRBD1. The CDR3 has 14 residues. Germline V gives CDR1 SNHLY, CDR2 FYNNEI. The trim removed 11 bases at V and 1 base at J, leaving 9 bases unmatched. The CDR3: CAGQAGGGNTEAFF. The DNA read from the CDR3 is TGTGCCGGGCAAGCAGGGGGCGGGAACACTGAA.

This clone was seen many times. The read comes to an end 3 residues before the CDR3 does, leaving the germline J gene to fill in the end. The chain employs TRBV11-3 and TRBJ1-2; no reliable D call. CDR1 is SGHNT, CDR2 YENEEA, per germline. The CDR3 length is 14 residues. The ends were cut back, 7 bases at V and 1 base at J, with 13 bases in the middle. The CDR3 region is CASTQAHLNYGYTF. The part of the CDR3 DNA that was read is TGTGCCAGCACCCAAGCGCACCTTAACTATGGC.

In this sample, this clone turned up many times. Read data end 3 residues before the CDR3 end; the end is taken from the germline J gene. This chain links TRBV20-1 with TRBJ1-4; D possibly corresponds to TRBD1 (5 bases). The CDR3 length is 16 residues. In germline, CDR1 is DFQATT, CDR2 SNEGSKA (reference sequence). V lost 1 base to trimming and J lost 2 bases, with 14 bases between them. CDR3 DNA, as far as it was read: TGCAGTGCTAGAGGAAATTCAGGGTTCACTAATGAAAAA. Its protein product is CSARGNSGFTNEK. The entire CDR3 protein is CSARGNSGFTNEKLFF.

This clone was seen many times. The CDR3 extends 3 residues past the end of the read, so its final part is completed from the germline J gene. The V call is TRBV5-1, the J call TRBJ2-2; tentative D call: TRBD1 (6 bases). The CDR3 runs 15 residues. The ends were cut back, 4 bases at V and 6 bases at J, with 16 bases in the middle. CDR1 and CDR2 (germline): SGHRS, YFSETQ. CDR3 DNA, as far as it was read: TGCGCCAGCAGCGGGCCCGACAGGCCCCCCGGGGAG. It codes for CASSGPDRPPGE. The whole CDR3 is CASSGPDRPPGELFF.

This clone was found many times. The read finishes 3 residues shy of the CDR3 end, and the germline J gene is used to complete it. This sequence joins TRBV2 and TRBJ1-6; 7 bases map to TRBD1. The CDR3 is 15 residues long. Trimming at V came to 2 bases and at J to 6 bases, leaving 4 bases not matched to a gene. Germline values: CDR1 SNHLY, CDR2 FYNNEI. CDR3 sequence reads: CASSESGQPNSPLHF. The part of the CDR3 DNA that was read is TGTGCCAGCAGTGAATCGGGACAGCCTAATTCACCC.

This clone has just a few counts. The read is 3 residues too short to cover the CDR3 end, so that end is filled in from the germline J gene. The rearrangement uses TRBV7-2 and TRBJ2-3, with 7 bases that match TRBD1. The CDR3 covers 15 residues. Germline lookup yields CDR1 SGHTA and CDR2 FQGNSA. The CDR3 bases that were read are TGTGCCAGCAGCTTACCGACAGGGACAAATCAGCCG. This translates into CASSLPTGTNQP. The full CDR3 protein is CASSLPTGTNQPQYF.

This clone showed up many times. The read finishes 3 residues shy of the CDR3 end, and the germline J gene is used to complete it. The rearrangement joins TRBV12-3 or TRBV12-4 to TRBJ2-7, with 11 positions matching TRBD1. J was trimmed by 3 bases and V by 5 bases; bases with no gene match: 9. The CDR3 totals 16 residues. The sequenced CDR3 bases are TGTGCCAGCAGTACAAATCCGGGACAGGGGGTCTACGAG. As protein: CASSTNPGQGVYE. The whole CDR3 sequence reads CASSTNPGQGVYEQYF.

This clone occurred many times. The sequence runs out 3 residues before the end of the CDR3; the remainder is reconstructed from the germline J gene. This chain connects TRBV10-3 to TRBJ1-2; D might be TRBD1 (6 bases). Germline loops: CDR1 ENHRY, CDR2 SYGVKD. The CDR3 contains 14 residues. The ends were cut back, 8 bases at V and 2 bases at J, with 15 bases in the middle. Here the CDR3 reads CAIGTQNENYGYTF. The DNA read from the CDR3 is TGTGCCATCGGGACACAGAACGAGAACTATGGC.

At least ten counts were recorded for this clone. The read halts 3 residues ahead of the CDR3 end, with the missing end drawn from the germline J gene. V and J are TRBV19 and TRBJ1-1; perhaps TRBD1 as D (5 bases). Germline values: CDR1 LNHDA, CDR2 SQIVND (reference sequence). This CDR3 spans 15 amino acids. The ends were cut back, 0 bases at V and 6 bases at J, with 14 bases in the middle. CDR3 region: CASSIDPPGLSEAFF. Incomplete CDR3 DNA: TGTGCCAGTAGTATAGATCCACCGGGACTTTCTGAA. Full variable domain (remainder filled in from reference TRBV19 and TRBJ1-1): DGGITQSPKYLFRKEGQNVTLSCEQNLNHDAMYWYRQDPGQGLRLIYYSQIVNDFQKGDIAEGYSVSREKKESFPLTVTSAQKNPTAFYLCASSIDPPGLSEAFFGQGTRLTVV.

This clone was detected ten times or more. The sequenced fragment ends 3 residues before the CDR3 boundary, so the rest is inferred from the germline J gene. The chain combines TRBV19 with TRBJ1-1; weak D call: TRBD1 (5 bases). The CDR3 is 16 amino acids. Germline lookup yields CDR1 LNHDA and CDR2 SQIVND (reference sequence). Trimming pared 1 base from V and 1 base from J, leaving 13 bases between. This CDR3 reads CASSIGPGQANTEAFF. CDR3 bases read: TGTGCCAGTAGTATAGGCCCAGGGCAGGCGAACACTGAA. The full variable domain, in which reference TRBV19 and TRBJ1-1 provide the parts outside the CDR3, is DGGITQSPKYLFRKEGQNVTLSCEQNLNHDAMYWYRQDPGQGLRLIYYSQIVNDFQKGDIAEGYSVSREKKESFPLTVTSAQKNPTAFYLCASSIGPGQANTEAFFGQGTRLTVV.

This clone was recorded at least ten times. The read halts 3 residues ahead of the CDR3 end, with the missing end drawn from the germline J gene. The gene calls are TRBV7-2 and TRBJ2-1, with 9 positions matching TRBD2. Unmatched junction bases numbered 7, after V lost 8 bases and J lost 8 bases. Germline V gene sequence: CDR1 SGHTA, CDR2 FQGNSA. The CDR3 is 13 amino acids. The CDR3 region is CASGAGGRHEQFF. The CDR3 bases that were read are TGTGCCAGCGGAGCGGGAGGCCGCCATGAG.

This clone has a count of ten or more. The CDR3 loop reads CASSRRQGHYNEQFF. The sequenced part of the CDR3 DNA is TGTGCCAGTAGTAGGCGACAGGGCCACTACAATGAG. This sequence joins TRBV19 and TRBJ2-1; 7 bases are a match to TRBD1. Sequencing ends 3 residues short of the CDR3 end; the germline J gene provides the rest. Trimming removed 4 bases from V and 3 bases from J; junction bases left unmatched: 6. The CDR3 runs 15 residues. Per the germline V gene, CDR1 is LNHDA and CDR2 is SQIVND (reference sequence).